This T cell receptor beta chain originates from a study of glioma-infiltrating T cells after dendritic cell vaccination. Whole-study results and caveats: Longer survival after dendritic cell vaccination followed higher pretreatment TIL content.

A word on this clone: The target antigen is unknown.

Profiled with immunoSEQ multiplex PCR; TCRdb holds only in-frame clones, not every one. Of roughly 80,000 clones listed, around 87% are singletons. Indicated time point: after dendritic cell vaccination, including at tumor progression/relapse. V was clipped by 5 bases and J by 3 bases, with 13 bases between them. This CDR3 has 14 residues. Germline CDR1 is SEHNR and CDR2 is FQNEAQ (reference sequence). V and J are TRBV7-9 and TRBJ1-1, with a weak D call TRBD1 (5 bases). Sequenced here: blood, sampled after dendritic cell vaccination. This TCR came from a human donor with glioblastoma. As DNA, the CDR3 is TGTGCCAGCAGCCCTCCGGCGGGGGACACTGAAGCTTTCTTT. The encoded protein is CASSPPAGDTEAFF. The complete variable domain, with remaining parts taken from reference TRBV7-9 and TRBJ1-1, reads DTGVSQNPRHKITKRGQNVTFRCDPISEHNRLYWYRQTLGQGPEFLTYFQNEAQLEKSRLLSDRFSAERPKGSFSTLEIQRTEQGDSAMYLCASSPPAGDTEAFFGQGTRLTVV.